The source of this T cell receptor beta chain is a study of T cell responses to AZD1222 COVID-19 vaccine. This clone was seen a handful of times. Repertoires were generated with immunoSEQ multiplex PCR, while TCRdb's copy carries only in-frame clones and drops some. The repertoire consists of approximately 140,000 clones, with 82% occurring once and the leading ten covering 4.1%. This TCR was recovered from an adult in good health. Sequenced here: peripheral blood, sampled on day 0 of MenACWY control vaccination.

The CDR3 bases are TGTGCCACTGAGGACAGCGTGTTCTACAATGAGCAGTTCTTC. Protein sequence: CATEDSVFYNEQFF. This chain joins TRBV3-1 (or the pseudogene TRBV3-2) and TRBJ2-1; tentatively, D is TRBD1 (6 bases). Germline CDR1 is LGHDT and CDR2 is YNNKEL (reference sequence). The germline V and J ends were trimmed by 10 bases and 3 bases, with 16 bases remaining between them. This CDR3 has 14 amino acids.